This T cell receptor (beta chain) was identified in a study of T cells in Graves' hyperthyroidism and ophthalmopathy. Absence of ophthalmopathy progression within 18 months defined stable Graves' hyperthyroidism. This CDR3 is built from 16 residues. CDR1 is DFQATT and CDR2 is SNEGSKA in the germline V gene (reference sequence). V trimming: 5 bases; J trimming: 4 bases; junction bases outside the gene matches: 10. What was amplified from RNA transcripts were TCR beta CDR3 regions. Primed by the HTBI set, a first-round RT-PCR was run on the TCR CDR3. TCRdb reanalysed the multiplex PCR reads using MiXCR and keeps one entry per CDR3 protein. The repertoire consists of approximately 410,000 distinct CDR3 sequences, with approximately 13% occurring once and the leading ten covering approximately 5.8%. As regards this clonotype: Its antigen is undetermined.

Findings of the study overall: Most clonotypes that expanded in the thyroid above 0.001 also showed up in blood.

The sample comprised blood. The gene calls are TRBV20-1 and TRBJ2-1; 11 nucleotides match TRBD2. The clonotype comes from a young woman with Graves' hyperthyroidism. The CDR3 loop is CSAPQPTSGGYNEQFF. The CDR3 coding sequence is TGCAGTGCTCCCCAACCCACTAGCGGGGGATACAATGAGCAGTTCTTC.